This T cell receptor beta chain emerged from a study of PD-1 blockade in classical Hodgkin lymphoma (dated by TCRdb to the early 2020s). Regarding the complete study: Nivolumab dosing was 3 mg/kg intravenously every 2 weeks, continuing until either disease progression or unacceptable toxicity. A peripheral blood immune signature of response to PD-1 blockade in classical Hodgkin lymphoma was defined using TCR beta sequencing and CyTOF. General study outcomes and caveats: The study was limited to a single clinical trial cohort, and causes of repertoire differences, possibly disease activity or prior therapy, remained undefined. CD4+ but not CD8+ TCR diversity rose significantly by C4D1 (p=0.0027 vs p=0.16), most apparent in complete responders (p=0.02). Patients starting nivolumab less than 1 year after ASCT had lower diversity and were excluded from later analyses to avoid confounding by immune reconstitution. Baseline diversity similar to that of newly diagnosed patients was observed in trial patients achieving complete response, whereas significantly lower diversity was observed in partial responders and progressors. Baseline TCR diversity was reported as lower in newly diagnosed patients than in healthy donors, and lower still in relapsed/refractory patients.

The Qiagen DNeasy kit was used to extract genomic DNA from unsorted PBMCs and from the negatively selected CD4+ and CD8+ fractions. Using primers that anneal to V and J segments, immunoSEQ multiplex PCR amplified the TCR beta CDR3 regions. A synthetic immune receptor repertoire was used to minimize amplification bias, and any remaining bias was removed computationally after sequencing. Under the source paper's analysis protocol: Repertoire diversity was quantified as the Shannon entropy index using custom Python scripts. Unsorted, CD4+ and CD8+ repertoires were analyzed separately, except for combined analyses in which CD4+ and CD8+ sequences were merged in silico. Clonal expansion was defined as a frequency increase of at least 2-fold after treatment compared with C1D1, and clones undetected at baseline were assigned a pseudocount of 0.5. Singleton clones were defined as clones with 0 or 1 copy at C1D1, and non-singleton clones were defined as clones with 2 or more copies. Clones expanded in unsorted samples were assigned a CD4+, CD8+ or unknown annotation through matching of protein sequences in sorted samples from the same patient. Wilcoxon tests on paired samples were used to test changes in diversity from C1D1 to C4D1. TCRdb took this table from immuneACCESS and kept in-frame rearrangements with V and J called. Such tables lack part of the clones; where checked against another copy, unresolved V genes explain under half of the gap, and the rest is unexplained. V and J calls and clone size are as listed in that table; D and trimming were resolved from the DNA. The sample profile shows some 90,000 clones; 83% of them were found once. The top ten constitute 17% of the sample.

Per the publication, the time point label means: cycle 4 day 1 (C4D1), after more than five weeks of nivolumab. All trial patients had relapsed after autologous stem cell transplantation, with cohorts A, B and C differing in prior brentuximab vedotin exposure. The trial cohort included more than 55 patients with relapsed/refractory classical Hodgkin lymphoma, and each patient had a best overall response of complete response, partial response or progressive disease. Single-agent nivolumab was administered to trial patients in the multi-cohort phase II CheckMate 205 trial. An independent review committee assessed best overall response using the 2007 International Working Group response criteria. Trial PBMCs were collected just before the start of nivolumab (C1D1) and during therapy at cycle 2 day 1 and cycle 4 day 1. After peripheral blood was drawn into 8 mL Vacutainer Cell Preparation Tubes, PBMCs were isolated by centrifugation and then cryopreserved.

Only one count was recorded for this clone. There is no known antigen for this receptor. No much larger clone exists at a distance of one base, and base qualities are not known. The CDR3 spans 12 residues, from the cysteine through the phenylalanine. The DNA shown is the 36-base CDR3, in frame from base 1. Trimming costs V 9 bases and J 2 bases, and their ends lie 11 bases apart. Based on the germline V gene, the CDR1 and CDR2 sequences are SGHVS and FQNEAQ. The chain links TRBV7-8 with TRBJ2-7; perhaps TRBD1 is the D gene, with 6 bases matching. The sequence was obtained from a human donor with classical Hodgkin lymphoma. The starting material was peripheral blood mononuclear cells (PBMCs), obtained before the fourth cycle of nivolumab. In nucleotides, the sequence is TGTGCCAGTTCCGGGACAACCTACGAGCAGTACTTC. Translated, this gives CASSGTTYEQYF.